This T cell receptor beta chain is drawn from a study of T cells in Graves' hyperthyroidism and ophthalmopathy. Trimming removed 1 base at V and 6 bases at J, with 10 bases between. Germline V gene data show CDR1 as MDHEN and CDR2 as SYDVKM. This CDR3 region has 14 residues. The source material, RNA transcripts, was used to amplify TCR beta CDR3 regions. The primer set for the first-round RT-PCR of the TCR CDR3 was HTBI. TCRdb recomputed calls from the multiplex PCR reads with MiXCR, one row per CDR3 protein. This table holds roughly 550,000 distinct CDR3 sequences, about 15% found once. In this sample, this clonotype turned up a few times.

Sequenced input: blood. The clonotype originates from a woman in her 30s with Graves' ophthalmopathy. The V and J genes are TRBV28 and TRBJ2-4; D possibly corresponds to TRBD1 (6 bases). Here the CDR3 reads CASSLSGAVNIQYF. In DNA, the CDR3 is TGTGCCAGCAGTTTATCAGGGGCGGTAAACATTCAGTACTTC.